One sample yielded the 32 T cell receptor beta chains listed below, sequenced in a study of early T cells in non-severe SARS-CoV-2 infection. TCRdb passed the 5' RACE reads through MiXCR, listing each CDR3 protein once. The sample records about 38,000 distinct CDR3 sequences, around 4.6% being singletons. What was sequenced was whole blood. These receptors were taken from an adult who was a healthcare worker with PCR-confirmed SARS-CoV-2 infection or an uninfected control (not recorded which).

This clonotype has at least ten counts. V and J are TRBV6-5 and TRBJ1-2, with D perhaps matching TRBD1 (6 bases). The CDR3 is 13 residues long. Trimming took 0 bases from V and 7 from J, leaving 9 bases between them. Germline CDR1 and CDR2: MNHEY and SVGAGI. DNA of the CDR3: TGTGCCAGCAGTTACTCCGACAGGTTTGGCTACACCTTC. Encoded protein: CASSYSDRFGYTF.

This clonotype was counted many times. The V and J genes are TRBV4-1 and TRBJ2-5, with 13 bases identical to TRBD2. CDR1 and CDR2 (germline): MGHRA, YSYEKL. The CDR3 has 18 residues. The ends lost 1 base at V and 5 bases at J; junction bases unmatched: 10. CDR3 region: CASSQGLAGGLSRETQYF. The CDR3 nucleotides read TGCGCCAGCAGCCAAGGACTAGCGGGGGGCCTAAGTCGGGAGACCCAGTACTTC.

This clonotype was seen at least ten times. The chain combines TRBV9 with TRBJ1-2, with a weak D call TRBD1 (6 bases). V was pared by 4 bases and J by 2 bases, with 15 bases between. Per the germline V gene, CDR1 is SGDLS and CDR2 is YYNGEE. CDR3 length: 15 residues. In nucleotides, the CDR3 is TGTGCCAGCAGCCCCGCCTCAGGGACAAACTATGGCTACACCTTC. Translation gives CASSPASGTNYGYTF.

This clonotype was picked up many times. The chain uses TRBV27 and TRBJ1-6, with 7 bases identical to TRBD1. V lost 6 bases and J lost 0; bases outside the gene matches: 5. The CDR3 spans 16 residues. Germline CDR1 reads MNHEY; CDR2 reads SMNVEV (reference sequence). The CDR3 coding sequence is TGTGCCAGCAGCATACAGGGGAACTCCTATAATTCACCCCTCCACTTT. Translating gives CASSIQGNSYNSPLHF.

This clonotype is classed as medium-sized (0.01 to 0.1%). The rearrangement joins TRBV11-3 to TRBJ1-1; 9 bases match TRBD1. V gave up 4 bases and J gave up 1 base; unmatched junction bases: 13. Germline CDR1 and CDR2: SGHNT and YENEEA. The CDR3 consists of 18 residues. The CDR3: CASSSVTGGERRNTEAFF. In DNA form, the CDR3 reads TGTGCCAGCAGCTCAGTTACAGGGGGCGAACGTAGGAACACTGAAGCTTTCTTT.

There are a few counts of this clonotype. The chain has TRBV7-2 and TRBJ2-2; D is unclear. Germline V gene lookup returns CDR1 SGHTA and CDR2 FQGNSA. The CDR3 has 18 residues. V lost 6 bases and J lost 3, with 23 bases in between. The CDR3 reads CASSPGPGPGRDTGELFF. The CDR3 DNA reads TGTGCCAGCAGTCCGGGCCCTGGGCCAGGAAGGGACACCGGGGAGCTGTTTTTT.

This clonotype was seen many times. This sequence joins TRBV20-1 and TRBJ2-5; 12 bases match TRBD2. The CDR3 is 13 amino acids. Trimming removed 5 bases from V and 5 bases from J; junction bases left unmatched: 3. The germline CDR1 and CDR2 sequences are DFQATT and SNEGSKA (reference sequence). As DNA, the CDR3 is TGCAGTGCTTGGACTAGCGGGGAGGAGACCCAGTACTTC. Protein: CSAWTSGEETQYF.

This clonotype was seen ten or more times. The CDR3 bases are TGTGCCAGCTCACCACCGAGCGGGGACGATGAGCAGTTCTTC. It yields the protein CASSPPSGDDEQFF. V and J are TRBV18 and TRBJ2-1; 7 bases agree with TRBD2. Trimming removed 0 bases from V and 8 bases from J; junction bases left unmatched: 4. Germline V lookup: CDR1 KGHSH, CDR2 LQKENI. CDR3 length: 14 amino acids.

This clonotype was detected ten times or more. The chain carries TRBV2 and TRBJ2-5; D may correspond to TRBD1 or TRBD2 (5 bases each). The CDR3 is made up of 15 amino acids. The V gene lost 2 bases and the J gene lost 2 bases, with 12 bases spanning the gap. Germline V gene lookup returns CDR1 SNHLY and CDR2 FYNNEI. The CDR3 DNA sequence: TGTGCCAGCAGTGAAAGGGGACGTATGCAAGAGACCCAGTACTTC. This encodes CASSERGRMQETQYF. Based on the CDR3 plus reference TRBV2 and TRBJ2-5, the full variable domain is EPEVTQTPSHQVTQMGQEVILRCVPISNHLYFYWYRQILGQKVEFLVSFYNNEISEKSEIFDDQFSVERPDGSNFTLKIRSTKLEDSAMYFCASSERGRMQETQYFGPGTRLLVL.

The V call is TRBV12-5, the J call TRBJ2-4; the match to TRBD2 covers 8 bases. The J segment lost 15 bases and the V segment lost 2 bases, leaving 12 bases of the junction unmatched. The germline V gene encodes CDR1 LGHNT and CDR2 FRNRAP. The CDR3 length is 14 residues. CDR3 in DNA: TGTGCTAGTGGTTTGTTCCTGACGGGGGGGAAATTGTACTTC. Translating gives CASGLFLTGGKLYF.

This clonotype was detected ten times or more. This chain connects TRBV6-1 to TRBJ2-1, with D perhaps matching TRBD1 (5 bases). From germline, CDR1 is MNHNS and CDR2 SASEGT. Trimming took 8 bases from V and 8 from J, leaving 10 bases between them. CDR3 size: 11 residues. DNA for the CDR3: TGTGCCAGCCTTGGGGCGCATGAGCAGTTCTTC. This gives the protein CASLGAHEQFF.

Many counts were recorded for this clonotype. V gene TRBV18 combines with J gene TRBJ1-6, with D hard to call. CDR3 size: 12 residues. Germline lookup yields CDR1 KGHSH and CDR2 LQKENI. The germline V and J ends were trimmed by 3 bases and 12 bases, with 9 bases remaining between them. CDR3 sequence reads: CASSPGEGPLHF. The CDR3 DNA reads TGTGCCAGCTCACCGGGAGAGGGACCCCTCCACTTT.

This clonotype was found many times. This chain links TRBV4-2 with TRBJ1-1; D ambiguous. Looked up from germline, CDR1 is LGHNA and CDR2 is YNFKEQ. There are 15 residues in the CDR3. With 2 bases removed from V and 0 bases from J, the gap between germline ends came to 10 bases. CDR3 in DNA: TGTGCCAGCAGCCAAACAAGGGTTATGAACACTGAAGCTTTCTTT. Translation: CASSQTRVMNTEAFF.

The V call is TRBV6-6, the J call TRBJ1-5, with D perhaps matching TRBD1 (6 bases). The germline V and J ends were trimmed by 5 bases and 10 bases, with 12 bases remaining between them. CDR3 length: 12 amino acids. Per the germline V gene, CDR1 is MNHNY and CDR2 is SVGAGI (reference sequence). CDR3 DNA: TGTGCCAGCAGTGCACCAGGGGATCCCCAGCATTTT. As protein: CASSAPGDPQHF.

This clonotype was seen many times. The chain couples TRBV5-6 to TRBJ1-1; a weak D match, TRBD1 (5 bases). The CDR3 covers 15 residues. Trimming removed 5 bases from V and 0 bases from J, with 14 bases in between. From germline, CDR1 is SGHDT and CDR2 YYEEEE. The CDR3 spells CASRARGHMNTEAFF. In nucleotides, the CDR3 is TGTGCCAGCAGGGCGCGAGGACACATGAACACTGAAGCTTTCTTT.

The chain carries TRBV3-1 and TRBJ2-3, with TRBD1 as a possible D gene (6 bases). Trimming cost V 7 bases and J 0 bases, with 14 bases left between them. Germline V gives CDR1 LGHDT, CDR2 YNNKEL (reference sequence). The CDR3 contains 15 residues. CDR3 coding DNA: TGTGCCAGCACCCCAGGGGCCGCTAGCACAGATACGCAGTATTTT. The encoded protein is CASTPGAASTDTQYF.

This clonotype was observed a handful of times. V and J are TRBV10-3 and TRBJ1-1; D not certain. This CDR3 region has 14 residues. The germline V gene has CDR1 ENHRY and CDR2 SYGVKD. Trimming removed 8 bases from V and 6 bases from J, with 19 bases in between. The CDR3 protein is CAIRLDTATAEAFF. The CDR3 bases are TGTGCCATCCGATTAGACACAGCGACGGCTGAAGCTTTCTTT.

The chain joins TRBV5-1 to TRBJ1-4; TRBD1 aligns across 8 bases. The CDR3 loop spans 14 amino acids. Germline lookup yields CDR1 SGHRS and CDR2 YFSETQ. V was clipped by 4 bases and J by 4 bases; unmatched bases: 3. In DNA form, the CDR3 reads TGCGCCAGCAGCCGGGACAGGCTTAATGAAAAACTGTTTTTT. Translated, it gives CASSRDRLNEKLFF.

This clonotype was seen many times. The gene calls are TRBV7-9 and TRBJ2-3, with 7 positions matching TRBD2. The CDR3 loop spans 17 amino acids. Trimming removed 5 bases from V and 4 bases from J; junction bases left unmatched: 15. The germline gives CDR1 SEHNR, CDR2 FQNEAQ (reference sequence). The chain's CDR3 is CASSPSIAGALPDTQYF. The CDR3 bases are TGTGCCAGCAGCCCCTCCATTGCGGGAGCCCTCCCAGATACGCAGTATTTT.

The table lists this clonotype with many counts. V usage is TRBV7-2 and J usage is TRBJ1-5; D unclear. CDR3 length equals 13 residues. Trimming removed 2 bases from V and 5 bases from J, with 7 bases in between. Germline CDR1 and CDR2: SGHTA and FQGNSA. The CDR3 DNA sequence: TGTGCCAGCAGCTTATCAAGGGATCAGCCCCAGCATTTT. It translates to CASSLSRDQPQHF.

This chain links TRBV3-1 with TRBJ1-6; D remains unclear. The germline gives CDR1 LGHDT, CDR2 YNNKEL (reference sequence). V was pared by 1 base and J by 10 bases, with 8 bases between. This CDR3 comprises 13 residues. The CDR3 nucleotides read TGTGCCAGCAGCCAAGTTGAAGGCTCACCCCTCCACTTT. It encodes CASSQVEGSPLHF.

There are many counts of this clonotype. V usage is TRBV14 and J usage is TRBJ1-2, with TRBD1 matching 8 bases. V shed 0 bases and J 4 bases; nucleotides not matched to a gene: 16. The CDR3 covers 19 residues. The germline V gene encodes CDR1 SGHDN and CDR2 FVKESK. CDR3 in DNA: TGTGCCAGCAGCCAAGAACGTGGGCCAGGGGGCACTGGGAGCTATGGCTACACCTTC. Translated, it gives CASSQERGPGGTGSYGYTF.

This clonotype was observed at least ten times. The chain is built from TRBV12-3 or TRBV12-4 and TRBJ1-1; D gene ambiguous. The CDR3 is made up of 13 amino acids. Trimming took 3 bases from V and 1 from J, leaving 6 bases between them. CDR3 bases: TGTGCCAGCAGTTTCGTTGAGAACACTGAAGCTTTCTTT. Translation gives CASSFVENTEAFF.

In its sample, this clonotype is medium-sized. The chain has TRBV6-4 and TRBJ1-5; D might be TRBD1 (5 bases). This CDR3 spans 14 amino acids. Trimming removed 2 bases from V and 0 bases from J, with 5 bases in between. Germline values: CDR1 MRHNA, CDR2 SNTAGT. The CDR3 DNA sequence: TGTGCCAGCAGTGACGGGGGTAGCAATCAGCCCCAGCATTTT. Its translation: CASSDGGSNQPQHF.

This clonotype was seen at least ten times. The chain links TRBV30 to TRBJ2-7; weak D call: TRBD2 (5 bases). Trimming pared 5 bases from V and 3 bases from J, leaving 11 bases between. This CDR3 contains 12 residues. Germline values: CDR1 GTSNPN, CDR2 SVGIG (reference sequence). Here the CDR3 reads CAWSPSFYEQYF. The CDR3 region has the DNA TGTGCCTGGTCGCCTAGCTTCTACGAGCAGTACTTC.

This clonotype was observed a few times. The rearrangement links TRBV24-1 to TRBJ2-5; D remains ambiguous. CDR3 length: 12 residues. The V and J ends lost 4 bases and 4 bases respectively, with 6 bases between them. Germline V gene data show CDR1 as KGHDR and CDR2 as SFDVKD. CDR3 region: CATSDFLETQYF. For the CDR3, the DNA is TGTGCCACCAGTGACTTCCTAGAGACCCAGTACTTC.

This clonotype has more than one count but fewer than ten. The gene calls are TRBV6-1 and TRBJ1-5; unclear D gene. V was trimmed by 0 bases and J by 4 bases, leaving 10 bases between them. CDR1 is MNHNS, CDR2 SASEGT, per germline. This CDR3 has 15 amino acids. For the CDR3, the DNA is TGTGCCAGCAGTGAAGCGATAGGAGGGAATCAGCCCCAGCATTTT. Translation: CASSEAIGGNQPQHF.

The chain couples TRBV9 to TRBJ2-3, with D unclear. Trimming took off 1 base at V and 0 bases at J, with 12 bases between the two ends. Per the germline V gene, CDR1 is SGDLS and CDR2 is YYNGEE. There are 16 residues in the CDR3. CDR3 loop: CASSVPKMSSTDTQYF. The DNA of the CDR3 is TGTGCCAGCAGCGTACCGAAGATGTCTAGCACAGATACGCAGTATTTT.

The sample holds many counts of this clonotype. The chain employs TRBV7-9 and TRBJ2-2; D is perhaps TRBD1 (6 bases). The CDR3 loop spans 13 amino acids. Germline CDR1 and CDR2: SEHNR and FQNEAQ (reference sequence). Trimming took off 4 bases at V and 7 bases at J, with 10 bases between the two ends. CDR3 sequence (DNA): TGTGCCAGCAGCTCGCAGGGACACGGGGAGCTGTTTTTT. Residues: CASSSQGHGELFF.

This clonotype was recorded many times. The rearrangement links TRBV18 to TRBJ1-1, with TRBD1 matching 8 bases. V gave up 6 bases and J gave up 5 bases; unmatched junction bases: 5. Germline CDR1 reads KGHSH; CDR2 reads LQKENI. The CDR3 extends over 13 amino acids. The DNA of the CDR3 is TGTGCCAGCTCCCCGGACAGGGAGACTGAAGCTTTCTTT. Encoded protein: CASSPDRETEAFF. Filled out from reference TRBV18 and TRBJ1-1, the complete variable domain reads NAGVMQNPRHLVRRRGQEARLRCSPMKGHSHVYWYRQLPEEGLKFMVYLQKENIIDESGMPKERFSAEFPKEGPSILRIQQVVRGDSAAYFCASSPDRETEAFFGQGTRLTVV.

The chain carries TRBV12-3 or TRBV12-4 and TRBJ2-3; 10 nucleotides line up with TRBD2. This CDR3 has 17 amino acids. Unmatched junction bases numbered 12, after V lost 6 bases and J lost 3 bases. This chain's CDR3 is CASSRDPGLARTDTQYF. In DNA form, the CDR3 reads TGTGCCAGCAGCCGGGACCCGGGACTAGCGCGAACAGATACGCAGTATTTT.

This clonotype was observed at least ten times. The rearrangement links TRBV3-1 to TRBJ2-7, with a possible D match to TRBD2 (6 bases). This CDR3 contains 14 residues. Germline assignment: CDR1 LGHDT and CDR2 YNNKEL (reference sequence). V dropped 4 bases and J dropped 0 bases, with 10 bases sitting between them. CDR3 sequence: CASSLAESSYEQYF. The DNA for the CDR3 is TGTGCCAGCAGCCTAGCGGAAAGCTCCTACGAGCAGTACTTC.